This T cell receptor beta chain was recovered during a study of cytomegalovirus exposure and HLA in healthy donors. The CDR3 consists of 19 residues. Researchers ran the PCR with 60 Vbeta and 13 Jbeta primers. TCRdb's table, derived via immunoSEQ multiplex PCR, lists solely in-frame clones and lacks some. The sample contains some 140,000 clones, 65% to 85% of which appear only once. This receptor was taken from a man younger than 35 in good health and CMV-seronegative. The source material was PBMCs. The rearrangement uses TRBV21-1 and TRBJ2-1; the table's D call of TRBD2 was not tested on the DNA. TRBV21-1 is annotated as a pseudogene. DNA of the CDR3: TGTGCCAGCAGCAAAGGGGGGACTAGCGGGGGGGCCATCTACAATGAGCAGTTCTTC. Protein: CASSKGGTSGGAIYNEQFF.